A single sample is the source of the 10 T cell receptor beta chains below, sequenced in a study of CD8+ T cells in alopecia areata. Once RNA had been extracted, it was reverse transcribed into cDNA to act as the sequencing template. Assay used: immunoSEQ multiplex PCR; TCRdb lists only in-frame clones, some missing. The sample yields around 200,000 clones, roughly three fifths seen once. The treatment is: oral pan-JAK inhibitor, 5-10 mg twice daily. The source was CD4+ T cells sorted from blood, collected at week 4, from a patient treated with tofacitinib. All receptors come from a human donor with alopecia areata.

The rearrangement uses TRBV29-1 and TRBJ2-1; possible D gene TRBD2, 7 bases. The CDR3 loop spans 11 amino acids. CDR1 SQVTM and CDR2 ANQGSEA come from the germline V gene. V was clipped by 7 bases and J by 5 bases, with 9 bases between them. This CDR3 reads CSGGGHNEQFF. CDR3 bases: TGCAGCGGGGGGGGCCACAATGAGCAGTTCTTC.

The V gene is TRBV29-1, the J gene TRBJ1-1; D may be TRBD1 (6 bases). The CDR3 has 12 residues. The V end lost 7 bases, the J end lost 4 bases, and 13 bases lay between the germline ends. Germline values: CDR1 SQVTM, CDR2 ANQGSEA. The CDR3, as DNA: TGCAGCGGCAGGGGAGGGGTCACTGAAGCTTTCTTT. Amino acids: CSGRGGVTEAFF.

This clone was recorded a few times. V and J are TRBV27 and TRBJ2-7; D may be TRBD2 (5 bases). CDR3 size: 15 residues. The V gene's germline CDR1 is MNHEY and CDR2 SMNVEV (reference sequence). V lost 1 base and J 0 bases, leaving 10 bases between the germline ends. The CDR3 bases are TGTGCCAGCAGTTTATTAGGCGGGTTCTCCTACGAGCAGTACTTC. Its translation: CASSLLGGFSYEQYF.

The chain uses TRBV9 and TRBJ2-1; 7 bases map to TRBD2. The CDR3 covers 14 residues. Unmatched junction bases numbered 5, after V lost 0 bases and J lost 8 bases. Germline CDR1 and CDR2: SGDLS and YYNGEE. The CDR3 region has the DNA TGTGCCAGCAGCGTAGGGCGGGAGCCCCATGAGCAGTTCTTC. Its protein product is CASSVGREPHEQFF. The variable domain in full, completed from reference TRBV9 and TRBJ2-1, reads DSGVTQTPKHLITATGQRVTLRCSPRSGDLSVYWYQQSLDQGLQFLIQYYNGEERAKGNILERFSAQQFPDLHSELNLSSLELGDSALYFCASSVGREPHEQFFGPGTRLTVL.

V gene TRBV27 combines with J gene TRBJ1-2; TRBD1 is a possible D gene (5 bases). Trimming shortened V by 6 bases and J by 7 bases, and 18 bases separated the two germline ends. Germline CDR1 is MNHEY and CDR2 is SMNVEV (reference sequence). The CDR3 consists of 14 residues. The CDR3 nucleotides are TGTGCCAGCAGGGCGGTGGGGGACTCCGGTGGCTACACCTTC. This codes for CASRAVGDSGGYTF.

The J gene is TRBJ2-5, the V gene TRBV19, with TRBD2 matching 12 bases. The V segment lost 3 bases and the J segment 4 bases; nucleotides outside the gene matches: 9. The germline gives CDR1 LNHDA, CDR2 SQIVND (reference sequence). The CDR3 is 17 amino acids. The CDR3 sequence is CASSIGLAGTIGETQYF. The CDR3 DNA reads TGTGCCAGTAGTATCGGACTAGCGGGAACCATAGGAGAGACCCAGTACTTC.

The chain recombines TRBV11-3 with TRBJ1-5; D is unresolved. V dropped 5 bases and J dropped 5 bases, with 13 bases sitting between them. This CDR3 has 14 amino acids. Germline CDR1 is SGHNT and CDR2 is YENEEA. DNA of the CDR3: TGTGCCAGCAGCCGACCCTTCATTTATCAGCCCCAGCATTTT. Its protein product is CASSRPFIYQPQHF.

The V gene is TRBV9, the J gene TRBJ2-7, with unresolved D. The germline gives CDR1 SGDLS, CDR2 YYNGEE. CDR3 length: 13 amino acids. V lost 1 base and J lost 3, with 8 bases in between. DNA for the CDR3: TGTGCCAGCAGCGTAACTGAGGACTACGAGCAGTACTTC. Protein product: CASSVTEDYEQYF.

V gene TRBV14 combines with J gene TRBJ1-2; 9 bases map to TRBD1. V was pared by 2 bases and J by 4 bases, with 8 bases of the junction left unmatched. CDR3 length: 16 amino acids. Germline V gene lookup returns CDR1 SGHDN and CDR2 FVKESK. CDR3 coding DNA: TGTGCCAGCAGCCAAAGCTTCACGGGACAGGGCTATGGCTACACCTTC. It is translated as CASSQSFTGQGYGYTF.

This chain links TRBV11-1 with TRBJ1-2, with 9 bases matching TRBD1. The CDR3 runs 14 residues. Germline loops: CDR1 SGHAT, CDR2 FQDESV (reference sequence). V shed 2 bases, J shed 8 bases, and the junction held 6 bases outside the gene matches. The DNA of the CDR3 is TGTGCCAGCAGCTTAACAGGGGGCGCAGGAGGCTACACCTTC. It codes for CASSLTGGAGGYTF. Drawing the rest from reference TRBV11-1 and TRBJ1-2, the complete variable domain is EAEVAQSPRYKITEKSQAVAFWCDPISGHATLYWYRQILGQGPELLVQFQDESVVDDSQLPKDRFSAERLKGVDSTLKIQPAELGDSAMYLCASSLTGGAGGYTFGSGTRLTVV.